This T cell receptor (beta chain) was identified in a study of persistence of HIV-infected CD4 T cells. The libraries were made with immunoSEQ version 4 in survey mode. Using immunoSEQ multiplex PCR, the repertoire was profiled, and TCRdb retains in-frame clones only, with some absent. The top ten clones hold roughly 1.8% of a sample with around 60,000 clones, about 69% of them seen once. On this clone itself: The antigen is undetermined.

Germline CDR1 is LNHDA and CDR2 is SQIVND (reference sequence). J gave up 2 bases and V 4 bases, and 8 bases lay outside the gene matches. The CDR3 consists of 17 residues. Overlapping HIV-1 Gag 15-mer peptides at about 1 ug per peptide per mL were used. CD40L/CD69 double-negative CD45RO-high memory CD4+ T cells were collected. Suppressive ART was started during chronic HIV-1 infection in these adults. CD4+ T cell counts exceeded 400 cells/uL; CMV serology was positive. The genes are TRBV19 and TRBJ2-2; 9 bases align to TRBD1. This specimen consisted of CD4+ T cells sorted from PBMCs after approximately 20-hour stimulation, obtained from a patient who received antiretroviral therapy. This clonotype was sampled from an adult man with HIV who was CMV-seropositive. The CDR3 is CASSKPSGQGNTGELFF. The CDR3 DNA reads as TGTGCCAGTAGTAAACCCTCGGGACAGGGCAACACCGGGGAGCTGTTTTTT.